This passage covers 10 T cell receptor beta chains from one sample sequenced in a study of T cell changes during pregnancy in multiple sclerosis. Clones were sequenced by immunoSEQ multiplex PCR, and TCRdb holds only the in-frame ones, with some missing. The data contain roughly 47,000 clones, approximately 94% of them singletons. Material: CD8+ T cells from peripheral blood mononuclear cells, obtained before pregnancy. These receptors came from a female donor with multiple sclerosis, enrolled in a pregnancy study.

The genes are TRBV18 and TRBJ2-5; D remains ambiguous. This CDR3 spans 15 amino acids. V was pared by 0 bases and J by 5 bases, with 13 bases between. Germline CDR1 reads KGHSH; CDR2 reads LQKENI. The CDR3 nucleotides are TGTGCCAGCTCACCACCCTCCCTCAATCGGGAGACCCAGTACTTC. Translating gives CASSPPSLNRETQYF.

The V and J genes are TRBV27 and TRBJ1-5; TRBD1 might be the D (5 bases). Between the trimmed V and J ends, which lost 4 bases and 7 bases, there was a span of 14 bases. The CDR3 contains 14 residues. Per the germline V gene, CDR1 is MNHEY and CDR2 is SMNVEV (reference sequence). CDR3 DNA sequence: TGTGCCAGCAGTTCGTCAGGGTCTAGACAGCCCCAGCATTTT. Protein product: CASSSSGSRQPQHF.

This sequence joins TRBV27 and TRBJ1-1; D is undetermined. V lost 2 bases and J 8 bases, leaving 12 bases between the germline ends. There are 13 residues in the CDR3. The germline gives CDR1 MNHEY, CDR2 SMNVEV (reference sequence). DNA for the CDR3: TGTGCCAGCAGTTTAGGCCGTTTCGGGGAAGCTTTCTTT. Encoded protein: CASSLGRFGEAFF.

The chain has TRBV7-9 and TRBJ1-2, with D perhaps TRBD1 (6 bases). V lost 5 bases and J 5 bases, leaving 15 bases between the germline ends. The CDR3 runs 14 residues. Germline CDR1 reads SEHNR; CDR2 reads FQNEAQ (reference sequence). The CDR3: CASSPENREYGYTF. CDR3 nucleotide sequence: TGTGCCAGCAGCCCAGAGAACAGGGAGTATGGCTACACCTTC.

The chain combines TRBV28 with TRBJ2-1, with D maybe TRBD1 (6 bases). CDR3 size: 15 residues. Germline assignment: CDR1 MDHEN and CDR2 SYDVKM. Trimming stripped 4 bases from V and 1 base from J, with 11 bases between. The CDR3 loop reads CASSSGTFSYNEQFF. Written as DNA, the CDR3 is TGTGCCAGCAGTTCTGGGACATTTTCCTACAATGAGCAGTTCTTC.

In its sample, this clone was seen a few times. CDR3 sequence: CASSVGDSPSYEQYF. CDR3 coding DNA: TGTGCCAGCAGCGTAGGAGACAGTCCCTCTTACGAGCAGTACTTC. V and J are TRBV9 and TRBJ2-7; D might be TRBD1 (5 bases). CDR1 and CDR2 (germline): SGDLS, YYNGEE. This CDR3 is 15 amino acids long. The V end lost 0 bases, the J end lost 4 bases, and 14 bases lay between the germline ends.

The V gene is TRBV27, the J gene TRBJ2-5, with a possible D match to TRBD2 (5 bases). The V end lost 3 bases, the J end lost 2 bases, and 13 bases lay between the germline ends. There are 15 residues in the CDR3. From germline, CDR1 is MNHEY and CDR2 SMNVEV (reference sequence). The CDR3 region has the DNA TGTGCCAGCAGTTTTACGGGAAACTATCAAGAGACCCAGTACTTC. Amino acids: CASSFTGNYQETQYF.

V gene TRBV9 combines with J gene TRBJ1-3; D is unresolved. The CDR3 loop spans 12 amino acids. With 3 bases removed from V and 5 bases from J, the gap between germline ends came to 6 bases. In germline, CDR1 is SGDLS, CDR2 YYNGEE. CDR3 residues: CASSGERNTIYF. The CDR3 nucleotides read TGTGCCAGCAGCGGAGAGAGAAACACCATATATTTT.

The CDR3 sequence is CASSRAGETQYF. CDR3 sequence (DNA): TGTGCCAGCAGCCGAGCTGGTGAGACCCAGTACTTC. The chain links TRBV27 to TRBJ2-5; unclear D gene. The CDR3 sequence is 12 residues long. Germline V gene sequence: CDR1 MNHEY, CDR2 SMNVEV (reference sequence). The V end lost 6 bases, the J end lost 5 bases, and 10 bases lay between the germline ends.

This chain joins TRBV7-9 and TRBJ1-2, with D perhaps TRBD1 (6 bases). In germline, CDR1 is SEHNR, CDR2 FQNEAQ (reference sequence). CDR3 size: 14 residues. Trimming pared 1 base from V and 4 bases from J, leaving 10 bases between. CDR3 in DNA: TGTGCCAGCAGCTTAGTCGGACAGCCCTATGGCTACACCTTC. Protein: CASSLVGQPYGYTF.